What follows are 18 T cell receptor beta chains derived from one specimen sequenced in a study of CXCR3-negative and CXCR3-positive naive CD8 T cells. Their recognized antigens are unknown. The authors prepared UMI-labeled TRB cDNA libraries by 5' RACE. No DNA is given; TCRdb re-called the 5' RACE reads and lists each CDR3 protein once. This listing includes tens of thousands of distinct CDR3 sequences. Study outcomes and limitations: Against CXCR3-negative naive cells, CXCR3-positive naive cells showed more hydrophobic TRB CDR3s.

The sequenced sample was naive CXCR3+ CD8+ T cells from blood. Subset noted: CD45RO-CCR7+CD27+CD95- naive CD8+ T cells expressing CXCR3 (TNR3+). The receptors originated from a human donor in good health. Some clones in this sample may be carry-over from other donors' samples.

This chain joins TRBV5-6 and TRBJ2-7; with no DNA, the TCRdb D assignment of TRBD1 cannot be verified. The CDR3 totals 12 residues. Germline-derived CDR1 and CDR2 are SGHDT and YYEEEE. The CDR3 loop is CASSRPGDEQYF.

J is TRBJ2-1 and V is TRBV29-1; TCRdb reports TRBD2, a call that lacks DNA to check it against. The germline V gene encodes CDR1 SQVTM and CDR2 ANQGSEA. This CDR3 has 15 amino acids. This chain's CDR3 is CSEAPSGGTYNEQFF.

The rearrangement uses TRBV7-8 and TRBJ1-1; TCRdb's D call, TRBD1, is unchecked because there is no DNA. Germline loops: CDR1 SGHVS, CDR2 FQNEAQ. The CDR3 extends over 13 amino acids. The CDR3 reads CASSLDTYTEAFF.

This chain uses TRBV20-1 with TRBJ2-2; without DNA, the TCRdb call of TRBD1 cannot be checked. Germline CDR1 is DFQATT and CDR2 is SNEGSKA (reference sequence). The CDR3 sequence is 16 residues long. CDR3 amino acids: CSAVLQSWAAGGELFF.

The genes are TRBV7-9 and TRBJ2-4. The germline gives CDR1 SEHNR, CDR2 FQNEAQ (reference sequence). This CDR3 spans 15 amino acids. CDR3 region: CASSSSLLAKNIQYF.

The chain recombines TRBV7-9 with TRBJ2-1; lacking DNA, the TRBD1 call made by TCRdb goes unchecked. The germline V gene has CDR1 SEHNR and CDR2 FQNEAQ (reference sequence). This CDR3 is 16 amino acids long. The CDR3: CASSAPTGSSYNEQFF. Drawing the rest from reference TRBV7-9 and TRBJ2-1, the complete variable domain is DTGVSQNPRHKITKRGQNVTFRCDPISEHNRLYWYRQTLGQGPEFLTYFQNEAQLEKSRLLSDRFSAERPKGSFSTLEIQRTEQGDSAMYLCASSAPTGSSYNEQFFGPGTRLTVL.

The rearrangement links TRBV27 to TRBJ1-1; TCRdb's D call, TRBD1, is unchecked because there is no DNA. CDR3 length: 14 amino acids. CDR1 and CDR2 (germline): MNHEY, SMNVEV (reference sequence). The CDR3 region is CASSWTVDSTEAFF.

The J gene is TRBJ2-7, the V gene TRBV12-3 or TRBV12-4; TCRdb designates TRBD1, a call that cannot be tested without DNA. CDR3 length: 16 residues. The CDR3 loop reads CASSLGQPGTGLEQYF.

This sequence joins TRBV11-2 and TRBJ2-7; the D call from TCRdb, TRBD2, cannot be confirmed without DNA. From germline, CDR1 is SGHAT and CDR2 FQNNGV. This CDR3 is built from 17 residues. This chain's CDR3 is CASSHPESERGLYEQYF.

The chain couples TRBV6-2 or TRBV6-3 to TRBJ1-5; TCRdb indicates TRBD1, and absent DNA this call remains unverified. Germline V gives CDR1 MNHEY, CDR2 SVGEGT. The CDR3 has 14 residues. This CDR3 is CASSLTVFSQPQHF.

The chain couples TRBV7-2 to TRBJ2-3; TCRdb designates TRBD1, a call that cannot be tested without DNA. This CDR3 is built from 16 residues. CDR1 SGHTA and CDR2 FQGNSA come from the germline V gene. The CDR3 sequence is CASSSRRTGGVDTQYF.

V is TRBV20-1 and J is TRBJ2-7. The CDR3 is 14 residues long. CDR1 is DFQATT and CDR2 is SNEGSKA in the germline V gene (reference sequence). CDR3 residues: CSALDRSTSYEQYF.

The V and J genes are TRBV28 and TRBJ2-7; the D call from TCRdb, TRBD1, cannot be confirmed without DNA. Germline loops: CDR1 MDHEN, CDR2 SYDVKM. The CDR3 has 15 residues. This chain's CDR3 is CASTPTMTGYYEQYF.

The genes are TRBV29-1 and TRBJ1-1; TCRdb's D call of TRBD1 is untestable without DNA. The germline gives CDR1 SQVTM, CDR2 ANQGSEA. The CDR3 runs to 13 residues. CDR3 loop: CSVDSGTNTEAFF.

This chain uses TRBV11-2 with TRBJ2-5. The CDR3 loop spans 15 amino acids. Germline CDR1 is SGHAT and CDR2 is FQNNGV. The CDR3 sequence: CASSFVEENQETQYF. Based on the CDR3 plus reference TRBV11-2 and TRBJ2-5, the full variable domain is EAGVAQSPRYKIIEKRQSVAFWCNPISGHATLYWYQQILGQGPKLLIQFQNNGVVDDSQLPKDRFSAERLKGVDSTLKIQPAKLEDSAVYLCASSFVEENQETQYFGPGTRLLVL.

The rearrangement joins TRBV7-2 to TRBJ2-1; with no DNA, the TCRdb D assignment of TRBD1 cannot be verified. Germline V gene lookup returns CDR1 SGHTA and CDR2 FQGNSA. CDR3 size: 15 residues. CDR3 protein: CASSPTGVGYNEQFF.

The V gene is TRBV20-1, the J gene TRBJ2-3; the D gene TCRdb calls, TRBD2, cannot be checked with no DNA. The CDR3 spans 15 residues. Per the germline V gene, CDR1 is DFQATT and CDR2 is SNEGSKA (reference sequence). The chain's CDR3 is CSAKRLAGSTDTQYF.

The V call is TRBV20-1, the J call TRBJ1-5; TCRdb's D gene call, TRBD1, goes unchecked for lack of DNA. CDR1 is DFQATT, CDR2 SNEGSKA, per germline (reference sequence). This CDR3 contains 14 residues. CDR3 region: CSAVGTGGSQPQHF.